The TCR beta chain described here comes from a study of Ad26.COV2.S vaccination and SARS-CoV-2 variants. General study results and limits: Whether participants received vaccine or placebo, their non-spike TCR breadth was similar.

Method: immunoSEQ multiplex PCR; TCRdb's copy keeps in-frame clones and lacks some. The table includes hundreds of thousands of clones, around 83% detected once. CDR1 is PRHDT, CDR2 FYEKMQ, per germline (reference sequence). Trimming stripped 3 bases from V and 2 bases from J, with 8 bases between. The CDR3 runs to 13 residues. Treatment denoted: around 19 received Ad26.COV2.S at low or high dose, single or two shots; about 5 received placebo; per-sample allocation not given. The study sampled participants on day 63 after the first vaccine or placebo injection. This clone has a count of ten or more. Its antigen is not identified.

This TCR was recovered from a person aged 18 to 59 who received the Ad26.COV2.S COVID-19 vaccine or a placebo. The V gene is TRBV13, the J gene TRBJ2-7; a weak D match, TRBD1 (6 bases). The sequences come from peripheral blood, collected in a trial of Ad26.COV2.S vaccine versus placebo. CDR3 loop: CASSLTGTYEQYF. The DNA of the CDR3 is TGTGCCAGCAGCTTGACAGGTACCTACGAGCAGTACTTC.